This T cell receptor (beta chain) is from a study of T cells in Graves' hyperthyroidism and ophthalmopathy. TCR beta CDR3 regions were amplified from RNA. Initially, a first-round RT-PCR of the TCR CDR3 employed the HTBI primer set. One entry per CDR3 protein, called by TCRdb with MiXCR from the multiplex PCR reads. The table lists about 420,000 distinct CDR3 sequences, roughly an eighth of them singletons. This clonotype was detected a few times. PBMCs were collected from a roughly 9.7 ml volume of fresh peripheral blood. The CDR3 covers 14 residues. Unmatched junction bases numbered 6, after V lost 6 bases and J lost 1 base. The germline gives CDR1 SGHRS, CDR2 YFSETQ.

The receptor's source is a woman between 18 and 29 years old with Graves' hyperthyroidism. Sequencing was done on a sample of blood. The J gene is TRBJ1-1, the V gene TRBV5-1; 7 bases line up with TRBD1. The CDR3 coding sequence is TGCGCCAGCAAAACTGGACAGGCGAACACTGAAGCTTTCTTT. Protein product: CASKTGQANTEAFF.